These 10 T cell receptor beta chains share one sample of origin, sequenced in a study of immune evolution from preneoplasia to lung adenocarcinoma. Method: immunoSEQ multiplex PCR; TCRdb's copy keeps in-frame clones and lacks some. This sample yields thousands of clones, of which about 80% are seen a single time; 2.5% to 3.5% belongs to the top ten. Specimen: FFPE lung adenocarcinoma in situ tissue. The receptors shown here come from a donor of 70 years or more with lung adenocarcinoma.

This clone was observed a few times. The rearrangement joins TRBV6-5 to TRBJ1-2; tentatively, D is TRBD1 (5 bases). Germline V gene lookup returns CDR1 MNHEY and CDR2 SVGAGI. V lost 0 bases to trimming and J lost 8 bases, with 19 bases between them. The CDR3 loop spans 16 amino acids. CDR3 DNA sequence: TGTGCCAGCAGTTACTCGAGGGGACGGCCGAGGGAGGGCTACACCTTC. This sequence encodes CASSYSRGRPREGYTF.

This clone was observed a single time. V gene TRBV7-9 combines with J gene TRBJ2-5; the D gene is possibly TRBD2 (5 bases). V was cut by 5 bases and J by 7 bases, with 14 bases left in between. Germline V gene lookup returns CDR1 SEHNR and CDR2 FQNEAQ (reference sequence). The CDR3 runs to 13 residues. DNA of the CDR3: TGTGCCAGCAGCCCCGGGATGGGTGGGACCCAGTACTTC. Amino acids: CASSPGMGGTQYF.

V usage is TRBV28 and J usage is TRBJ2-3; weak D call: TRBD2 (6 bases). The germline V gene has CDR1 MDHEN and CDR2 SYDVKM. Deletions cut 2 bases from V and 2 bases from J, with 11 bases between. This CDR3 contains 15 residues. The CDR3 sequence: CASSLPSELTDTQYF. The CDR3 DNA reads TGTGCCAGCAGTTTACCTAGCGAGCTCACAGATACGCAGTATTTT. Full variable domain (rest looked up from reference TRBV28 and TRBJ2-3): DVKVTQSSRYLVKRTGEKVFLECVQDMDHENMFWYRQDPGLGLRLIYFSYDVKMKEKGDIPEGYSVSREKKERFSLILESASTNQTSMYLCASSLPSELTDTQYFGPGTRLTVL.

This chain joins TRBV5-1 and TRBJ1-1, with 9 bases aligning to TRBD1. CDR3 length: 16 amino acids. Trimming took 0 bases from V and 0 from J; bases not matched to a gene: 3. Germline V CDR1 and CDR2: SGHRS, YFSETQ. The CDR3 is CASSLGDRVMNTEAFF. CDR3 nucleotides: TGCGCCAGCAGCTTGGGGGACAGGGTGATGAACACTGAAGCTTTCTTT.

This chain joins TRBV2 and TRBJ1-3; 7 bases match TRBD1. J gave up 7 bases and V 2 bases, and 5 bases lay outside the gene matches. The CDR3 is 14 amino acids. Germline CDR1 is SNHLY and CDR2 is FYNNEI. The chain's CDR3 is CASSEIYRGNTIYF. The CDR3 DNA follows: TGTGCCAGCAGTGAAATATACAGGGGCAACACCATATATTTT.

The chain links TRBV2 to TRBJ2-2; 9 nucleotides match TRBD1. V was pared by 6 bases and J by 6 bases, with 5 bases of the junction left unmatched. Germline values: CDR1 SNHLY, CDR2 FYNNEI. This CDR3 spans 14 amino acids. CDR3 loop: CASRSGQGPGELFF. CDR3 in DNA: TGTGCCAGCAGATCGGGACAGGGACCCGGGGAGCTGTTTTTT.

The chain carries TRBV7-9 and TRBJ2-3, with D possibly being TRBD2 (5 bases). This CDR3 has 13 residues. V was pared by 0 bases and J by 5 bases, with 6 bases between. Looked up from germline, CDR1 is SEHNR and CDR2 is FQNEAQ (reference sequence). Here the CDR3 DNA reads TGTGCCAGCAGCTTAGCTAGCGAAGATACGCAGTATTTT. Protein sequence: CASSLASEDTQYF. The whole variable domain, filled in from reference TRBV7-9 and TRBJ2-3, reads DTGVSQNPRHKITKRGQNVTFRCDPISEHNRLYWYRQTLGQGPEFLTYFQNEAQLEKSRLLSDRFSAERPKGSFSTLEIQRTEQGDSAMYLCASSLASEDTQYFGPGTRLTVL.

The chain recombines TRBV5-1 with TRBJ2-3; a weak D match, TRBD2 (5 bases). Trimming stripped 7 bases from V and 0 bases from J, with 18 bases between. Looked up from germline, CDR1 is SGHRS and CDR2 is YFSETQ. The CDR3 is 16 amino acids. The CDR3 DNA reads TGCGCCAGCGCTCCCTTTGGGCGGGCTAGCACAGATACGCAGTATTTT. It codes for CASAPFGRASTDTQYF.

The V and J genes are TRBV30 and TRBJ2-7; 7 nucleotides align to TRBD1. This CDR3 has 15 amino acids. Germline CDR1 GTSNPN, CDR2 SVGIG (reference sequence). V shed 3 bases, J shed 4 bases, and the junction held 12 bases outside the gene matches. The CDR3 coding sequence is TGTGCCTGGAGAGACCCGGACAGGCGGCGGTACGAGCAGTACTTC. Its protein product is CAWRDPDRRRYEQYF.

The V call is TRBV4-1, the J call TRBJ2-1; the match to TRBD2 covers 11 bases. CDR1 MGHRA and CDR2 YSYEKL come from the germline V gene. The CDR3 is 16 residues long. V lost 0 bases to trimming and J lost 3 bases; unmatched junction nucleotides: 1. The CDR3 spells CASSQETSGIYNEQFF. The CDR3 coding sequence is TGCGCCAGCAGCCAAGAGACTAGCGGGATCTACAATGAGCAGTTCTTC.